Presented here are 22 T cell receptor beta chains from one specimen sequenced in a study of blood T cell repertoires in COVID-19. Measured with immunoSEQ multiplex PCR; TCRdb has only the in-frame clones, and not every one. The sample holds 240,000 or so clones, more than 80% seen once. Input material: PBMCs or T cells enriched from blood (not recorded which). The receptors shown here come from a man aged 45-65 years who had been exposed to COVID-19.

This chain uses TRBV7-9 with TRBJ2-5; D possibly corresponds to TRBD2 (6 bases). The V and J ends lost 3 bases and 4 bases respectively, with 18 bases between them. Germline assignment: CDR1 SEHNR and CDR2 FQNEAQ (reference sequence). The CDR3 extends over 16 amino acids. CDR3 residues: CASSFNVGGSRETQYF. CDR3 nucleotides: TGTGCCAGCAGCTTTAACGTCGGGGGATCAAGAGAGACCCAGTACTTC. Filled out from reference TRBV7-9 and TRBJ2-5, the complete variable domain reads DTGVSQNPRHKITKRGQNVTFRCDPISEHNRLYWYRQTLGQGPEFLTYFQNEAQLEKSRLLSDRFSAERPKGSFSTLEIQRTEQGDSAMYLCASSFNVGGSRETQYFGPGTRLLVL.

This clone was counted only a few times. The chain has TRBV7-6 and TRBJ1-2; a possible D gene is TRBD1 (5 bases). Germline V gene sequence: CDR1 SGHVS, CDR2 FNYEAQ. The CDR3 is 14 amino acids. V gave up 0 bases and J gave up 5 bases, with 10 bases separating them. The CDR3 DNA follows: TGTGCCAGCAGCTTAGCCGGGGGGATGTATGGCTACACCTTC. This gives the protein CASSLAGGMYGYTF.

The CDR3 reads CASSPRTGGATGEQYF. The CDR3, as DNA: TGTGCCAGCAGCCCCCGGACAGGGGGCGCGACTGGTGAGCAGTACTTC. The genes are TRBV9 and TRBJ2-7; TRBD1 aligns across 11 bases. Germline V gene lookup returns CDR1 SGDLS and CDR2 YYNGEE. V dropped 4 bases and J dropped 7; count of bases not matched to a gene: 13. CDR3 length: 16 amino acids.

The chain joins TRBV7-2 to TRBJ1-2, with TRBD1 as a possible D gene (5 bases). Between the trimmed V and J ends, which lost 1 base and 7 bases, there was a span of 10 bases. The CDR3 spans 13 residues. Germline CDR1 SGHTA, CDR2 FQGNSA. In nucleotides, the CDR3 is TGTGCCAGCAGCTTAGTAGGGGATGGTGGCTACACCTTC. Translated: CASSLVGDGGYTF.

The chain links TRBV19 to TRBJ1-1; no clear D. The CDR3 has 13 amino acids. The germline V gene encodes CDR1 LNHDA and CDR2 SQIVND (reference sequence). The V end was cut by 3 bases, the J end by 1 base, with 6 bases between. DNA for the CDR3: TGTGCCAGTAGTATCGAACAGAACACTGAAGCTTTCTTT. This encodes CASSIEQNTEAFF.

The chain combines TRBV9 with TRBJ1-6; D is unclear. CDR3 length equals 15 residues. Germline V gives CDR1 SGDLS, CDR2 YYNGEE. V was trimmed by 0 bases and J by 9 bases, leaving 13 bases between them. CDR3 DNA: TGTGCCAGCAGCGTAGCTACCACCGAGGGTTCACCCCTCCACTTT. Protein product: CASSVATTEGSPLHF.

The chain recombines TRBV28 with TRBJ1-4, with 8 bases lining up with TRBD1. Per the germline V gene, CDR1 is MDHEN and CDR2 is SYDVKM. This CDR3 comprises 14 residues. V lost 6 bases and J lost 5; bases outside the gene matches: 5. Here the CDR3 DNA reads TGTGCCAGCAGGAGACAGGGGCAGAATGAAAAACTGTTTTTT. Amino acids: CASRRQGQNEKLFF.

The V and J genes are TRBV19 and TRBJ2-3; 7 bases fit TRBD2. With V trimmed by 4 bases and J by 12 bases, 10 bases remained unmatched. The CDR3 has 13 residues. From germline, CDR1 is LNHDA and CDR2 SQIVND (reference sequence). The DNA of the CDR3 is TGTGCCAGTAGTAGCCGTCTAGCGGACCCCCAGTATTTT. As protein: CASSSRLADPQYF.

This chain connects TRBV5-1 to TRBJ1-2, with D perhaps matching TRBD1 (5 bases). Trimming stripped 1 base from V and 0 bases from J, with 13 bases between. The CDR3 contains 16 residues. Germline V gives CDR1 SGHRS, CDR2 YFSETQ. The CDR3 reads CASSLNGGASNYGYTF. CDR3 DNA: TGCGCCAGCAGCTTGAACGGGGGAGCTTCTAACTATGGCTACACCTTC.

The chain links TRBV27 to TRBJ2-7; no firm D call. There are 15 residues in the CDR3. V lost 2 bases and J lost 1, with 12 bases in between. From germline, CDR1 is MNHEY and CDR2 SMNVEV (reference sequence). The CDR3 coding sequence is TGTGCCAGCAGTTTAAAGCCTAGTATATCCTACGAGCAGTACGTC. Translation gives CASSLKPSISYEQYV.

The rearrangement links TRBV12-5 to TRBJ2-7; TRBD1 matches at 9 bases. With 6 bases clipped from V and 0 bases from J, the junction kept 6 bases outside the gene matches. The CDR3 loop spans 15 amino acids. In germline, CDR1 is LGHNT, CDR2 FRNRAP. DNA for the CDR3: TGTGCTAGTGGCAGGGACAGGGTCAACTCCTACGAGCAGTACGTC. Translating gives CASGRDRVNSYEQYV.

The V call is TRBV13, the J call TRBJ1-1; maybe TRBD1 (5 bases). V was shortened by 0 bases and J by 11 bases, with 10 bases between the two germline ends. This CDR3 is built from 12 residues. Germline lookup yields CDR1 PRHDT and CDR2 FYEKMQ (reference sequence). This CDR3 reads CASSLGRGDAFF. CDR3 coding DNA: TGTGCCAGCAGCTTAGGCCGGGGGGATGCTTTCTTT. Full variable domain (outside the CDR3, taken from reference TRBV13 and TRBJ1-1): AAGVIQSPRHLIKEKRETATLKCYPIPRHDTVYWYQQGPGQDPQFLISFYEKMQSDKGSIPDRFSAQQFSDYHSELNMSSLELGDSALYFCASSLGRGDAFFGQGTRLTVV.

This rearrangement joins TRBV11-2 to TRBJ2-1, with no clear D. V was pared by 0 bases and J by 0 bases, with 9 bases between. CDR3 size: 16 residues. CDR1 SGHAT and CDR2 FQNNGV come from the germline V gene. CDR3 coding DNA: TGTGCCAGCAGCTTAGATCAGGTTATCTCCTACAATGAGCAGTTCTTC. It is translated as CASSLDQVISYNEQFF.

The V call is TRBV5-1, the J call TRBJ2-6; a possible D gene is TRBD1 (6 bases). The ends were cut back, 4 bases at V and 0 bases at J, with 11 bases in the middle. Germline V gene lookup returns CDR1 SGHRS and CDR2 YFSETQ. This CDR3 comprises 16 residues. CDR3 region: CASSPGQLSGANVLTF. CDR3 nucleotide sequence: TGCGCCAGCAGCCCCGGACAGCTCTCTGGGGCCAACGTCCTGACTTTC.

J is TRBJ1-5 and V is TRBV5-5; 11 nucleotides match TRBD1. There are 17 residues in the CDR3. J gave up 4 bases and V 4 bases, and 10 bases lay outside the gene matches. Per germline, CDR1 SGHKS and CDR2 YYEKEE (reference sequence). The DNA of the CDR3 is TGTGCCAGCAGCCGAAGGACAGGGGGCGCAGGGAATCAGCCCCAGCATTTT. Protein sequence: CASSRRTGGAGNQPQHF.

The gene calls are TRBV5-1 and TRBJ2-7; a weak D match, TRBD1 (6 bases). The V end lost 4 bases, the J end lost 1 base, and 15 bases lay between the germline ends. The CDR3 length is 15 residues. Germline V gene sequence: CDR1 SGHRS, CDR2 YFSETQ. In DNA form, the CDR3 reads TGCGCCAGCAGCCCTAGGACAGCAAGATCCTACGAGCAGTACTTC. It yields the protein CASSPRTARSYEQYF.

The V and J genes are TRBV9 and TRBJ1-1, with TRBD1 as a possible D gene (6 bases). Between the trimmed V and J ends, which lost 2 bases and 3 bases, there was a span of 14 bases. The CDR3 is 15 residues long. Germline V CDR1 and CDR2: SGDLS, YYNGEE. The CDR3 region is CASSVLTGPDTEAFF. As DNA, the CDR3 is TGTGCCAGCAGCGTCCTGACAGGACCGGACACTGAAGCTTTCTTT.

This clone was found once. This chain joins TRBV6-5 and TRBJ2-1, with TRBD1 as a possible D gene (5 bases). The CDR3 consists of 14 residues. Trimming shortened V by 7 bases and J by 8 bases, and 18 bases separated the two germline ends. Germline lookup yields CDR1 MNHEY and CDR2 SVGAGI. CDR3 bases: TGTGCCAGCAATAGGGGTGGTAGCAGGCATGAGCAGTTCTTC. Protein product: CASNRGGSRHEQFF.

The chain joins TRBV9 to TRBJ2-3; D is unresolved. V shed 4 bases and J shed 0 bases, with 12 bases lying between them. This CDR3 comprises 15 residues. CDR1 and CDR2 (germline): SGDLS, YYNGEE. The CDR3 protein is CASSSGLTSTDTQYF. In nucleotides, the CDR3 is TGTGCCAGCAGCTCCGGCCTGACTAGCACAGATACGCAGTATTTT.

This rearrangement joins TRBV4-2 to TRBJ1-1; possibly TRBD1 for D (5 bases). Looked up from germline, CDR1 is LGHNA and CDR2 is YNFKEQ. V was pared by 4 bases and J by 1 base, with 19 bases between. The length of the CDR3 is 17 residues. CDR3 nucleotide sequence: TGTGCCAGCAGCCCCCGTGGAGGGGTTGCTGGGAACACTGAAGCTTTCTTT. Its translation is CASSPRGGVAGNTEAFF.

In nucleotides, the CDR3 is TGTGCCAGCAGGCCTACAGGGTTGAGCGGGAGACGAGAGACCCAGTACTTC. Encoded protein: CASRPTGLSGRRETQYF. The V and J genes are TRBV28 and TRBJ2-5, with 8 bases lining up with TRBD2. The CDR3 runs to 17 residues. Germline V CDR1 and CDR2: MDHEN, SYDVKM. Trimming cost V 6 bases and J 4 bases; bases outside gene matches: 16.

The chain links TRBV25-1 to TRBJ1-2; 7 nucleotides agree with TRBD1. J was trimmed by 4 bases and V by 4 bases; bases with no gene match: 3. The germline V gene encodes CDR1 MGHDK and CDR2 SYGVNS. This CDR3 comprises 13 residues. DNA of the CDR3: TGTGCCAGCAGTGTTGCAGGGGGCTATGGCTACACCTTC. Encoded protein: CASSVAGGYGYTF.